This paragraph reports one T cell receptor beta chain. Its antigen is as yet unknown. The entry originates in a study of CD8+ T cells in alopecia areata. About the research overall: Percent of scalp involved defined treated patients' severity scores. General study points: Tofacitinib produced a significant decrease in scalp clonality and in expanded CD8+ clones among the top 100.

Extracted RNA was reverse transcribed into cDNA, the sequencing template. Assay: immunoSEQ multiplex PCR; the TCRdb copy retains only in-frame clones and omits some. The data hold approximately 160,000 clones, with approximately 57% observed a single time. Described treatment: oral pan-JAK inhibitor, 5-10 mg twice daily. Alopecia areata patients provided lesional scalp punch biopsies and peripheral blood, both collected for the study. This sequence was found in a human donor with alopecia areata. The sample here was CD4+ T cells sorted from blood, taken at week 24, from a patient treated with tofacitinib.

The CDR3 region is CASSWGTGGNQPQHF. The DNA of the CDR3 is TGTGCCAGCAGCTGGGGGACAGGGGGAAATCAGCCCCAGCATTTT. The V gene is TRBV5-6, the J gene TRBJ1-5, with 11 bases identical to TRBD1. Per the germline V gene, CDR1 is SGHDT and CDR2 is YYEEEE. V shed 3 bases, J shed 4 bases, and the junction held 3 bases outside the gene matches. The CDR3 is made up of 15 amino acids.